What follows are 19 T cell receptor beta chains derived from one specimen sequenced in a study of neoadjuvant anti-PD-1 for oral cavity cancer. Time point noted: after neoadjuvant nivolumab, at surgical resection. TCRdb keeps only in-frame clones here, not all; method: immunoSEQ multiplex PCR. The sample carries 37,000 or so clones, around 40% recorded once. The sequences come from tumor tissue, collected after nivolumab (anti-PD-1) treatment. These receptors were taken from a person aged 40-85 years with oral cavity squamous cell carcinoma.

The table lists this clone with a few counts. This sequence joins TRBV5-6 and TRBJ2-5; TRBD2 matches at 15 bases. V was clipped by 4 bases and J by 9 bases; unmatched bases: 10. Germline-derived CDR1 and CDR2 are SGHDT and YYEEEE. The CDR3 covers 16 residues. The CDR3 DNA reads TGTGCCAGCAGCCTGGGTGGACTAGCGGGGGGGCTGGCCCAGTACTTC. Its translation is CASSLGGLAGGLAQYF. Combining the CDR3 with reference TRBV5-6 and TRBJ2-5 gives the whole variable domain DAGVTQSPTHLIKTRGQQVTLRCSPKSGHDTVSWYQQALGQGPQFIFQYYEEEERQRGNFPDRFSGHQFPNYSSELNVNALLLGDSALYLCASSLGGLAGGLAQYFGPGTRLLVL.

CDR3 DNA sequence: TGTGCCATCAGTGAGGGGTTTGGGGCCAACGTCCTGACTTTC. Translation: CAISEGFGANVLTF. The rearrangement joins TRBV10-3 to TRBJ2-6; no firm D call. Germline CDR1 ENHRY, CDR2 SYGVKD. Trimming removed 2 bases from V and 3 bases from J, with 5 bases in between. This CDR3 spans 14 amino acids.

The rearrangement uses TRBV27 and TRBJ2-7; 7 bases are shared with TRBD2. Germline V CDR1 and CDR2: MNHEY, SMNVEV (reference sequence). The CDR3 is 15 residues long. Trimming removed 2 bases from V and 7 bases from J; junction bases left unmatched: 11. CDR3 sequence (DNA): TGTGCCAGCAGTTTAACGACTAGCAAGACTTTAGAGCAGTACTTC. This encodes CASSLTTSKTLEQYF.

This clone has just a few counts. The gene calls are TRBV28 and TRBJ1-2, with TRBD1 matching over 8 bases. J gave up 5 bases and V 3 bases, and 11 bases lay outside the gene matches. Germline values: CDR1 MDHEN, CDR2 SYDVKM. The CDR3 covers 16 residues. Here the CDR3 DNA reads TGTGCCAGCAGTTTGGGGCAGGGGGCGTTGGGGTATGGCTACACCTTC. This sequence encodes CASSLGQGALGYGYTF.

This chain links TRBV30 with TRBJ1-1; D may be TRBD1 (5 bases). V was trimmed by 3 bases and J by 4 bases, leaving 21 bases between them. The germline CDR1 and CDR2 sequences are GTSNPN and SVGIG (reference sequence). The CDR3 runs to 16 residues. The CDR3 sequence: CAWRPTVAGPRTEAFF. The CDR3 region has the DNA TGTGCCTGGAGACCCACAGTCGCAGGGCCGCGCACTGAAGCTTTCTTT.

At least ten counts were recorded for this clone. This sequence joins TRBV4-2 and TRBJ2-1; 13 bases are shared with TRBD2. The CDR3 contains 17 residues. Looked up from germline, CDR1 is LGHNA and CDR2 is YNFKEQ. Trimming cost V 1 base and J 0 bases; bases outside gene matches: 0. The CDR3 spells CASSQGLAGGSYNEQFF. CDR3 coding DNA: TGTGCCAGCAGCCAAGGACTAGCGGGGGGCTCCTACAATGAGCAGTTCTTC.

Worth noting for this clone: Its ends do not fully match the called genes, so a read error is possible. The chain uses TRBV6-5 and TRBJ2-1; D is possibly TRBD2 (7 bases). In germline, CDR1 is MNHEY, CDR2 SVGAGI. The CDR3 is 11 amino acids. The DNA for the CDR3 is TGCGCCAGCGGATGGGGGGGCGAGCAGTTCTTC. Amino acid sequence: CASGWGGEQFF.

The J gene is TRBJ2-1, the V gene TRBV2; no firm D call. Germline V gene data show CDR1 as SNHLY and CDR2 as FYNNEI. CDR3 length: 11 residues. The V gene lost 9 bases and the J gene lost 8 bases, with 11 bases spanning the gap. CDR3 sequence: CARHFGDEQFF. CDR3 nucleotides: TGTGCCAGACACTTTGGAGATGAGCAGTTCTTC.

The genes are TRBV5-5 and TRBJ2-1, with 7 nucleotides matching TRBD1. The ends lost 4 bases at V and 4 bases at J; junction bases unmatched: 5. Germline assignment: CDR1 SGHKS and CDR2 YYEKEE (reference sequence). The CDR3 spans 14 residues. The CDR3: CASSGRTGYNEQFF. CDR3 in DNA: TGTGCCAGCAGCGGACGGACAGGATACAATGAGCAGTTCTTC.

This clone was counted between two and nine times. The rearrangement joins TRBV19 to TRBJ1-5; tentatively, D is TRBD1 (5 bases). Germline V gives CDR1 LNHDA, CDR2 SQIVND (reference sequence). The CDR3 contains 15 residues. Trimming removed 3 bases from V and 2 bases from J, with 11 bases in between. CDR3 sequence reads: CASSMRGVGNQPQHF. The CDR3 DNA follows: TGTGCCAGTAGTATGCGGGGGGTTGGCAATCAGCCCCAGCATTTT.

V usage is TRBV19 and J usage is TRBJ1-1; perhaps TRBD1 as D (6 bases). V lost 3 bases and J lost 0, with 14 bases in between. This CDR3 has 16 residues. Germline CDR1 reads LNHDA; CDR2 reads SQIVND (reference sequence). The DNA of the CDR3 is TGTGCCAGTAGTATCGACACAGGGAAGATGAACACTGAAGCTTTCTTT. It specifies CASSIDTGKMNTEAFF.

This clone has a count of ten or more. This sequence joins TRBV6-1 and TRBJ2-1; D is perhaps TRBD1 (6 bases). The CDR3 contains 14 residues. The germline V gene has CDR1 MNHNS and CDR2 SASEGT. Trimming stripped 2 bases from V and 7 bases from J, with 12 bases between. In DNA, the CDR3 is TGTGCCAGCAGTGAATTTTGGGGGCGAAATGAGCAGTTCTTC. The encoded protein is CASSEFWGRNEQFF.

The sample holds many counts of this clone. V is TRBV7-9 and J is TRBJ2-2; the D gene is possibly TRBD2 (5 bases). CDR1 is SEHNR and CDR2 is FQNEAQ in the germline V gene (reference sequence). The CDR3 sequence is 13 residues long. Trimming pared 5 bases from V and 4 bases from J, leaving 8 bases between. This CDR3 is CASSPTSTGELFF. Here the CDR3 DNA reads TGTGCCAGCAGCCCCACTAGCACCGGGGAGCTGTTTTTT.

This chain joins TRBV5-1 and TRBJ2-7; 10 bases align to TRBD1. CDR3 length: 16 amino acids. Germline-derived CDR1 and CDR2 are SGHRS and YFSETQ. The ends lost 5 bases at V and 7 bases at J; junction bases unmatched: 15. The CDR3 spells CASSYLPGQGMSEQYF. The CDR3 bases are TGCGCCAGCAGTTACTTACCGGGACAGGGGATGTCAGAGCAGTACTTC. The full variable domain, in which reference TRBV5-1 and TRBJ2-7 provide the parts outside the CDR3, is KAGVTQTPRYLIKTRGQQVTLSCSPISGHRSVSWYQQTPGQGLQFLFEYFSETQRNKGNFPGRFSGRQFSNSRSEMNVSTLELGDSALYLCASSYLPGQGMSEQYFGPGTRLTVT.

This clone was recorded at least ten times. The gene calls are TRBV9 and TRBJ1-2, with D perhaps matching TRBD1 (6 bases). Germline assignment: CDR1 SGDLS and CDR2 YYNGEE. The CDR3 is 14 amino acids. Trimming pared 3 bases from V and 4 bases from J, leaving 13 bases between. The CDR3 region is CASSGGSGVYGYTF. DNA of the CDR3: TGTGCCAGCAGCGGTGGGTCAGGGGTCTATGGCTACACCTTC.

This clone has only one observation. The CDR3 loop is CASKPQGMNTEAFF. The CDR3 coding sequence is TGTGCCAGCAAACCACAGGGAATGAACACTGAAGCTTTCTTT. The chain is built from TRBV7-8 and TRBJ1-1, with D possibly matching TRBD1 (6 bases). Trimming took off 7 bases at V and 0 bases at J, with 12 bases between the two ends. Germline CDR1 reads SGHVS; CDR2 reads FQNEAQ. The CDR3 covers 14 residues. The full variable domain, rest sourced from reference TRBV7-8 and TRBJ1-1, is GAGVSQSPRYKVAKRGQDVALRCDPISGHVSLFWYQQALGQGPEFLTYFQNEAQLDKSGLPSDRFFAERPEGSVSTLKIQRTQQEDSAVYLCASKPQGMNTEAFFGQGTRLTVV.

This chain links TRBV19 with TRBJ2-3; D not resolved. Germline CDR1 LNHDA, CDR2 SQIVND (reference sequence). V lost 3 bases and J lost 6, with 10 bases in between. The CDR3 is 13 residues long. The CDR3 loop reads CASSMQVDDTQYF. The CDR3 coding sequence is TGTGCCAGTAGTATGCAGGTTGATGATACGCAGTATTTT. Full variable domain (remainder filled in from reference TRBV19 and TRBJ2-3): DGGITQSPKYLFRKEGQNVTLSCEQNLNHDAMYWYRQDPGQGLRLIYYSQIVNDFQKGDIAEGYSVSREKKESFPLTVTSAQKNPTAFYLCASSMQVDDTQYFGPGTRLTVL.

V and J are TRBV10-3 and TRBJ1-1; D ambiguous. CDR1 is ENHRY, CDR2 SYGVKD, per germline. Trimming cost V 10 bases and J 0 bases, with 6 bases left between them. The CDR3 consists of 11 residues. The CDR3 sequence: CATRLNTEAFF. In DNA form, the CDR3 reads TGTGCCACCCGGTTGAACACTGAAGCTTTCTTT.

This clone was seen only a few times. The rearrangement joins TRBV15 to TRBJ2-5, with TRBD1 matching over 7 bases. V shed 8 bases and J 5 bases; nucleotides not matched to a gene: 11. The CDR3 totals 14 residues. Germline lookup yields CDR1 LNHNV and CDR2 YYDKDF (reference sequence). This chain's CDR3 is CATANRGSGETQYF. The CDR3 DNA follows: TGTGCCACCGCCAACAGGGGATCCGGTGAGACCCAGTACTTC.